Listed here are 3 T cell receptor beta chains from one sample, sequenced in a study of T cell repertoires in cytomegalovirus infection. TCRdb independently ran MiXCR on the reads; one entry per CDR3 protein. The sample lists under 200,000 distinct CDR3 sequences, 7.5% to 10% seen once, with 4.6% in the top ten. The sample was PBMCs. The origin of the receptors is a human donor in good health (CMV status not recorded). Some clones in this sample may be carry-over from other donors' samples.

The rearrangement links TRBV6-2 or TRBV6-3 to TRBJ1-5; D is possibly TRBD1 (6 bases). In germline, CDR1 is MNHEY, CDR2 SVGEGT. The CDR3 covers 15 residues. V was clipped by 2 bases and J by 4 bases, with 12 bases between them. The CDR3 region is CASSYPGVRNQPQHF. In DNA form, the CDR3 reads TGTGCCAGCAGTTACCCAGGGGTTCGGAATCAGCCCCAGCATTTT.

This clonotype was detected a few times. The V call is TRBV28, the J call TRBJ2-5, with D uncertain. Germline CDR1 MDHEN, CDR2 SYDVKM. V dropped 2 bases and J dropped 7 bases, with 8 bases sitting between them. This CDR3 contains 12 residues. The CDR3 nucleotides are TGTGCCAGCAGTTTAAGTAGGAGGACCCAGTACTTC. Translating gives CASSLSRRTQYF.

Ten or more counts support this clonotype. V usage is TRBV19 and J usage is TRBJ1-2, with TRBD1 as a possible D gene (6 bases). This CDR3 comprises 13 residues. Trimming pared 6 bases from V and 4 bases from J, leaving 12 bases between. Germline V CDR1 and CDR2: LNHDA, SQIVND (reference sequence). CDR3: CASRLGGSYGYTF. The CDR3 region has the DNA TGTGCCAGTAGGTTAGGGGGATCCTATGGCTACACCTTC.